Shown below are 11 T cell receptor beta chains from a single sample sequenced in a study of CD8+ T cells in alopecia areata. Extracted from the samples, RNA was reverse transcribed into cDNA to serve as the sequencing template. The method was immunoSEQ multiplex PCR; TCRdb's version includes in-frame clones alone and lacks a portion of them. The data hold approximately 150,000 clones, with 50% to 65% observed a single time. The sample consisted of CD4+ T cells sorted from blood. The receptors were sampled from a human donor in good health.

This chain connects TRBV19 to TRBJ1-2; tentatively, D is TRBD1 (5 bases). V was pared by 6 bases and J by 1 base, with 15 bases between. CDR3 length equals 15 residues. Germline loops: CDR1 LNHDA, CDR2 SQIVND (reference sequence). Written as DNA, the CDR3 is TGTGCCAGTAGAGGTCTGGCCGGGGGTAACTATGGCTACACCTTC. This encodes CASRGLAGGNYGYTF.

This clone was counted a few times. The chain employs TRBV25-1 and TRBJ1-2, with no clear D. The CDR3 has 13 amino acids. Trimming stripped 3 bases from V and 1 base from J, with 6 bases between. Germline CDR1 and CDR2: MGHDK and SYGVNS. CDR3 amino acids: CASSDANNYGYTF. The CDR3 nucleotides are TGTGCCAGCAGTGACGCCAATAACTATGGCTACACCTTC.

The genes are TRBV30 and TRBJ1-1, with no clear D. V lost 4 bases, J lost 1 base, and 10 bases lay in between. Germline loops: CDR1 GTSNPN, CDR2 SVGIG (reference sequence). The CDR3 has 13 residues. This CDR3 reads CAWIPAKNTEAFF. The CDR3 nucleotides are TGTGCCTGGATTCCAGCCAAGAACACTGAAGCTTTCTTT.

The chain carries TRBV11-2 and TRBJ2-3, with 7 bases aligning to TRBD2. The CDR3 loop spans 19 amino acids. V lost 5 bases, J lost 4 bases, and 21 bases stayed unmatched. CDR1 is SGHAT, CDR2 FQNNGV, per germline. The CDR3 reads CASSPPSLPSGFFSDTQYF. The DNA of the CDR3 is TGTGCCAGCAGCCCCCCCAGTCTTCCTAGCGGCTTTTTCTCAGATACGCAGTATTTT.

The chain carries TRBV2 and TRBJ2-7; the match to TRBD2 covers 7 bases. V lost 6 bases and J lost 2; bases outside the gene matches: 4. The CDR3 loop spans 13 amino acids. Germline assignment: CDR1 SNHLY and CDR2 FYNNEI. CDR3: CASRASGPYEQYF. The CDR3 DNA reads as TGTGCCAGCAGGGCTAGCGGACCCTACGAGCAGTACTTC.

V is TRBV6-6 and J is TRBJ2-7; 8 bases map to TRBD1. After removal of 6 bases from V and 2 bases from J, the junction contained 6 bases not matched to a gene. The CDR3 length is 14 residues. Per germline, CDR1 MNHNY and CDR2 SVGAGI (reference sequence). CDR3 bases: TGTGCCAGCAGCTTGGACAGGGTTGCCTACGAGCAGTACTTC. Residues: CASSLDRVAYEQYF.

CDR3 protein: CASGAMNTEAFF. In DNA, the CDR3 is TGCGCCAGCGGGGCGATGAACACTGAAGCTTTCTTT. The genes are TRBV5-1 and TRBJ1-1; a possible D gene is TRBD1 (5 bases). The germline V gene encodes CDR1 SGHRS and CDR2 YFSETQ. V shed 7 bases and J shed 0 bases, with 7 bases lying between them. The CDR3 extends over 12 amino acids.

The chain combines TRBV29-1 with TRBJ1-1; no reliable D call. The V end lost 5 bases, the J end lost 0 bases, and 10 bases lay between the germline ends. There are 13 residues in the CDR3. The germline CDR1 and CDR2 sequences are SQVTM and ANQGSEA. CDR3: CSVFPDLNTEAFF. CDR3 bases: TGCAGCGTTTTTCCAGATCTGAACACTGAAGCTTTCTTT. The full variable domain, its missing parts supplied by reference TRBV29-1 and TRBJ1-1, is SAVISQKPSRDICQRGTSLTIQCQVDSQVTMMFWYRQQPGQSLTLIATANQGSEATYESGFVIDKFPISRPNLTFSTLTVSNMSPEDSSIYLCSVFPDLNTEAFFGQGTRLTVV.

This clone was counted a few times. The chain carries TRBV19 and TRBJ1-1; D is uncertain. The CDR3 is 13 amino acids. Trimming stripped 2 bases from V and 0 bases from J, with 4 bases between. Germline loops: CDR1 LNHDA, CDR2 SQIVND (reference sequence). This CDR3 reads CASSIRVNTEAFF. The CDR3, as DNA: TGTGCCAGTAGTATAAGGGTGAACACTGAAGCTTTCTTT.

This sequence joins TRBV2 and TRBJ1-1; D unresolved. Germline V gene sequence: CDR1 SNHLY, CDR2 FYNNEI. Trimming took off 5 bases at V and 7 bases at J, with 20 bases between the two ends. The CDR3 runs to 15 residues. The CDR3 spells CASSYQIHATNEAFF. Written as DNA, the CDR3 is TGTGCCAGCAGTTATCAGATCCACGCTACTAATGAAGCTTTCTTT.

This clone showed up just a few times. The chain uses TRBV6-1 and TRBJ1-2; possible D gene TRBD1, 5 bases. Trimming pared 2 bases from V and 7 bases from J, leaving 17 bases between. The germline V gene encodes CDR1 MNHNS and CDR2 SASEGT. The CDR3 runs 15 residues. The CDR3 nucleotides read TGTGCCAGCAGTGAACTTCCCGCCGGGGCGTCTGGCTACACCTTC. This codes for CASSELPAGASGYTF.